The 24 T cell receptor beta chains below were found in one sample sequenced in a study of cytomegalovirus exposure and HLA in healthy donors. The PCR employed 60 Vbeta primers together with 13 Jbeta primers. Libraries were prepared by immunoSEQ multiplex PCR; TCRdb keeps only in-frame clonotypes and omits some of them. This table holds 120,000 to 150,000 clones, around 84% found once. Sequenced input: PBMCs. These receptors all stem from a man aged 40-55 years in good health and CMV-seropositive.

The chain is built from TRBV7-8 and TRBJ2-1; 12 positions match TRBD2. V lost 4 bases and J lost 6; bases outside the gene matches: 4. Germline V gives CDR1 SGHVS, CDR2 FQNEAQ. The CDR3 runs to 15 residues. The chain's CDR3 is CASSSTSGRVNEQFF. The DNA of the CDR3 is TGTGCCAGCAGCTCGACTAGCGGGAGAGTCAATGAGCAGTTCTTC.

The CDR3 protein is CASSLSNRGNSYEQYF. DNA of the CDR3: TGTGCCAGCAGTTTATCGAACAGGGGAAATTCCTACGAGCAGTACTTC. The chain has TRBV27 and TRBJ2-7; TRBD1 agrees at 7 bases. CDR3 length: 16 amino acids. CDR1 is MNHEY, CDR2 SMNVEV, per germline (reference sequence). With V trimmed by 0 bases and J by 1 base, 6 bases remained unmatched.

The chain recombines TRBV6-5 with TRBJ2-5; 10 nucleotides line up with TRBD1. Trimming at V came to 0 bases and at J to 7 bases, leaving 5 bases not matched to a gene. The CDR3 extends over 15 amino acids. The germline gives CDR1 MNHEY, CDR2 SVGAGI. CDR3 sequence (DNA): TGTGCCAGCAGTTACTCGGGACAGGGGCTGGTGACCCAGTACTTC. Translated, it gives CASSYSGQGLVTQYF.

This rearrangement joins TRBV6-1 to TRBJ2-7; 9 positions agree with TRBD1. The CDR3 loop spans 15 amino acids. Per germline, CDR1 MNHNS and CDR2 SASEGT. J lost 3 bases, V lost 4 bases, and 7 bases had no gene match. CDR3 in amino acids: CASSALPGQGYEQYF. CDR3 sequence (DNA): TGTGCCAGCAGTGCCCTACCGGGACAGGGCTACGAGCAGTACTTC.

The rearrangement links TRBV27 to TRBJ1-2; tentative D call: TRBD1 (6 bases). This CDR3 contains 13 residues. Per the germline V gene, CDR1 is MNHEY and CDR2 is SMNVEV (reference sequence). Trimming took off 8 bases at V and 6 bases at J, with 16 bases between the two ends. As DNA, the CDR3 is TGTGCCAGCCACGAGGCAGGGGCGAATGGCTACACCTTC. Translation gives CASHEAGANGYTF.

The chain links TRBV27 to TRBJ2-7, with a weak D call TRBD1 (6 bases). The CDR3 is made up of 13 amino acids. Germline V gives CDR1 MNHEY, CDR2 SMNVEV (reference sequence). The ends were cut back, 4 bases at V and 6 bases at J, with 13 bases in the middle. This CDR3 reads CASSYQGSSEQYF. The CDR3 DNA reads TGTGCCAGCAGTTACCAGGGGTCTAGCGAGCAGTACTTC.

The CDR3 sequence: CACTKGQLYGYTF. The CDR3 bases are TGTGCCTGTACAAAAGGACAGCTCTATGGCTACACCTTC. The chain employs TRBV30 and TRBJ1-2, with a tentative D call TRBD1 (6 bases). Germline V gene lookup returns CDR1 GTSNPN and CDR2 SVGIG (reference sequence). The CDR3 runs to 13 residues. V shed 6 bases and J shed 4 bases, with 15 bases lying between them.

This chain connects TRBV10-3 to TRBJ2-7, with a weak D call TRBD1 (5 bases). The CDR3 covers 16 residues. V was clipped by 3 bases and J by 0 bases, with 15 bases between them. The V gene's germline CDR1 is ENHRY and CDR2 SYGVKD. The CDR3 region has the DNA TGTGCCATCAGTGATTATTCTGACAGACTCTCCTACGAGCAGTACTTC. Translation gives CAISDYSDRLSYEQYF.

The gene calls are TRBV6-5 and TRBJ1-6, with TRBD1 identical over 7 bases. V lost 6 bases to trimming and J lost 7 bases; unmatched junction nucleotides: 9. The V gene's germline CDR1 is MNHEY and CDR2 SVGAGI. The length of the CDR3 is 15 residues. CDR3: CASRSSGGLNSPLHF. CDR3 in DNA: TGTGCCAGCAGGTCCTCAGGGGGTTTGAATTCACCCCTCCACTTT.

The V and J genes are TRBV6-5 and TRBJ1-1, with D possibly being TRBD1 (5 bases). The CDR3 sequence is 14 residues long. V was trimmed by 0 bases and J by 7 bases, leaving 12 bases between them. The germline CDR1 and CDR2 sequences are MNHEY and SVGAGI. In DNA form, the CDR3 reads TGTGCCAGCAGTTACTCGTATGGGGCCCTTGAAGCTTTCTTT. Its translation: CASSYSYGALEAFF.

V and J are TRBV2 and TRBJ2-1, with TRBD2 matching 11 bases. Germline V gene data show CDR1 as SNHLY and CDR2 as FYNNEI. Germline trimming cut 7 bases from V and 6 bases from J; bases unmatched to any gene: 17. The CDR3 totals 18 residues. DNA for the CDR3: TGTGCCAGCAAGGTGTACGGCACTAGCGGGAGTGGGGGCAATGAGCAGTTCTTC. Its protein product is CASKVYGTSGSGGNEQFF.

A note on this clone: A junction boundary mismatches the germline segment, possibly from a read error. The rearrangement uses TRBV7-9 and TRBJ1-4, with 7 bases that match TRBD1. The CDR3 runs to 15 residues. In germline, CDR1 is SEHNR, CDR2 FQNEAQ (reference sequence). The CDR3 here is CSSSRAGGSNEKLFF. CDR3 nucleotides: TGTTCCAGCAGCAGAGCAGGGGGATCTAATGAAAAACTGTTTTTT.

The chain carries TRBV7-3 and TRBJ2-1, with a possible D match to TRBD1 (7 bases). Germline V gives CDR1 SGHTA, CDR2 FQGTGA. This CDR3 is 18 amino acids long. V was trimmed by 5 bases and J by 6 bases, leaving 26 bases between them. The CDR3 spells CASSPTGTGLVRSNEQFF. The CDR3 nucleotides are TGTGCCAGCAGCCCGACAGGGACTGGATTGGTGCGGAGCAATGAGCAGTTCTTC.

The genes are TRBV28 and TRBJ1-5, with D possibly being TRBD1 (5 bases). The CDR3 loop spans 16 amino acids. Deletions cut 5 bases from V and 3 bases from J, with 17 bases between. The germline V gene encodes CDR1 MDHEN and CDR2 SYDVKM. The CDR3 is CASSHVNRNPNQPQHF. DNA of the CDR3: TGTGCCAGCAGTCACGTCAACAGGAACCCCAATCAGCCCCAGCATTTT.

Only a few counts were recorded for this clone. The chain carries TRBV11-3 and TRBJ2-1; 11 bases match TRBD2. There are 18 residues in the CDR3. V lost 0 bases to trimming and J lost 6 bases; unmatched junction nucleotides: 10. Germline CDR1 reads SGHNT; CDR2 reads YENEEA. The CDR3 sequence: CASSLDQSGSGRVNEQFF. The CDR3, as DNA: TGTGCCAGCAGCTTAGATCAATCAGGTAGCGGGAGGGTCAATGAGCAGTTCTTC.

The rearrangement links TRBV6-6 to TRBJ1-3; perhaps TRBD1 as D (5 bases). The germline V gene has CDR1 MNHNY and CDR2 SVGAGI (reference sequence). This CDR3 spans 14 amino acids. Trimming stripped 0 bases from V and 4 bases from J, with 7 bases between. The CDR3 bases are TGTGCCAGCAGTTACTCGGCAGGGGGAAACACCATATATTTT. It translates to CASSYSAGGNTIYF.

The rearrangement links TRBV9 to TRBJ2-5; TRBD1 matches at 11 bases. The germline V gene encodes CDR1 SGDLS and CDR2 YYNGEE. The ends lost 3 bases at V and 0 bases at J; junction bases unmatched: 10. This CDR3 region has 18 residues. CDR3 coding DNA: TGTGCCAGCAGCGAGGGGTCGGGGACAGGGGGTTACCAAGAGACCCAGTACTTC. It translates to CASSEGSGTGGYQETQYF.

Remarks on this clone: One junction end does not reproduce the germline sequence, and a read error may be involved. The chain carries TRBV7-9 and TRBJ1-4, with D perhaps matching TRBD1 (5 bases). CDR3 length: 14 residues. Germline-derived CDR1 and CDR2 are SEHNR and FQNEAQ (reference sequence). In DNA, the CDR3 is TGTTCCAGCAGCTCTAGACAGAGTAATGAAAAACTGTTTTTT. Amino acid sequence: CSSSSRQSNEKLFF.

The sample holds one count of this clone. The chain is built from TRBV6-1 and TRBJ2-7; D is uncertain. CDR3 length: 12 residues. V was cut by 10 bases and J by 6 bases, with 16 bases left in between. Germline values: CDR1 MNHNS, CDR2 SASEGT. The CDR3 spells CAIRSLRGEQYF. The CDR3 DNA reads TGTGCCATCCGCTCCTTGCGCGGCGAGCAGTACTTC.

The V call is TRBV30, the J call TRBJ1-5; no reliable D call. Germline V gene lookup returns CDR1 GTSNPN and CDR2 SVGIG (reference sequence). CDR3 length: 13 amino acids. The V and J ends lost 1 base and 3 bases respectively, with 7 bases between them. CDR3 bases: TGTGCCTGGAGTGAACAAGACAATCAGCCCCAGCATTTT. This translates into CAWSEQDNQPQHF.

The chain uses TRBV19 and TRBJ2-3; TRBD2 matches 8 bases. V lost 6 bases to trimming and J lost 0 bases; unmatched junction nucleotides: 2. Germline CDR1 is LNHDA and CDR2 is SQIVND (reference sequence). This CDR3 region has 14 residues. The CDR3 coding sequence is TGTGCCAGTAGACTAGCGGCTAGCACAGATACGCAGTATTTT. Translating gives CASRLAASTDTQYF.

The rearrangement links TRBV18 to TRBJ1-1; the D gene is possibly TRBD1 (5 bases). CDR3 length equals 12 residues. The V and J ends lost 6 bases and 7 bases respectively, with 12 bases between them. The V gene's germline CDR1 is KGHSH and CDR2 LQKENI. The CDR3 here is CASSSGQSEAFF. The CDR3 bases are TGTGCCAGCTCCTCAGGGCAGAGTGAAGCTTTCTTT.

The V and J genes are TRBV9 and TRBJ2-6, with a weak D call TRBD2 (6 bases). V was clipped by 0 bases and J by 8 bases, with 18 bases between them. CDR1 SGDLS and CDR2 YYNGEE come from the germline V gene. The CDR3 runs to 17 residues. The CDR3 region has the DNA TGTGCCAGCAGCGTAGCTGGGGACGGGCGGGATTCCAACGTCCTGACTTTC. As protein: CASSVAGDGRDSNVLTF.

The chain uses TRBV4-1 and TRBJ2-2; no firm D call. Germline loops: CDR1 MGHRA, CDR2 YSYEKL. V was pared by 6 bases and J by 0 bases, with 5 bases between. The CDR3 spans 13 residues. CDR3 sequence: CASRSANTGELFF. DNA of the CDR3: TGCGCCAGCAGGTCGGCGAACACCGGGGAGCTGTTTTTT.